Detailed here is one TCR beta chain. Amplification targeted TCR beta CDR3 regions from RNA transcripts. First-round RT-PCR with HTBI primers amplified the TCR CDR3 region. TCRdb itself ran the multiplex PCR reads through MiXCR, one entry per CDR3 protein. The table records 90,000 to 120,000 distinct CDR3 sequences, 16% of them present only once. The data derive from a study of T cells in Graves' hyperthyroidism and ophthalmopathy. Diagnosis rested on symptoms, serum thyroxine and TRAb, thyroid ultrasound, and orbital computed tomography. Fresh peripheral blood, approximately 10 ml, was the source of the PBMCs. The trim removed 6 bases at V and 13 bases at J, leaving 8 bases unmatched. CDR3 length equals 12 residues. Germline CDR1 SNHLY, CDR2 FYNNEI.

The TCR originated in a woman aged 45-60 years with Graves' hyperthyroidism. Sequenced sample: blood. The chain combines TRBV2 with TRBJ2-1, with TRBD1 identical over 8 bases. As DNA, the CDR3 is TGTGCCAGCAGGCGACAGGGGATCGGTCAGTTCTTC. It is translated as CASRRQGIGQFF. Full variable domain (remainder filled in from reference TRBV2 and TRBJ2-1): EPEVTQTPSHQVTQMGQEVILRCVPISNHLYFYWYRQILGQKVEFLVSFYNNEISEKSEIFDDQFSVERPDGSNFTLKIRSTKLEDSAMYFCASRRQGIGQFFGPGTRLTVL.